A selection of T cell receptor beta chains follows, all from one sample in a study of blood T cell repertoires in COVID-19. The protocol was immunoSEQ multiplex PCR, while the TCRdb copy is restricted to in-frame clones and leaves out a portion. This table holds tens of thousands of clones, over 60% found once. Sequencing used peripheral blood. The receptors stem from a human donor in a cohort sampled during active COVID-19. CDR3s include the opening cysteine and the closing phenylalanine or tryptophan. D genes are given only for firm matches. Where a row states a size, it is once, few, many or the class of an expanded clone; other rows omit it.

TRBD1	NA	TRBV10-3	TRBJ1-3	TGTGCCATCAGAGACTCGACCCCTCCGGGACAGGGAAACACCATATATTTT	CAIRDSTPPGQGNTIYF
TRBD1	NA	TRBV18	TRBJ2-1	TGTGCCAGCTCACCATCAGCAGGGGGCTCCTACAATGAGCAGTTCTTC	CASSPSAGGSYNEQFF
NA	few	TRBV19	TRBJ1-6	TGTGCCAGTAGTATTGGAGGGATTCATTCACCCCTCCACTTT	CASSIGGIHSPLHF
TRBD2	once	TRBV7-3	TRBJ2-1	TGTGCCAGCAGCTTACATAGCGGGAGGGTTGAGTCGGGAAATGAGCAGTTCTTC	CASSLHSGRVESGNEQFF
NA	once	TRBV6-2/TRBV6-3	TRBJ1-1	TGTGCCAGCAGTTACTCGGCCAGCGACGAAACAATGAACACTGAAGCTTTCTTT	CASSYSASDETMNTEAFF
NA	NA	TRBV6-6	TRBJ1-3	TGTGCCAGCAGGCGGGATGGGGCCGTCTCTGGAAACACCATATATTTT	CASRRDGAVSGNTIYF
TRBD1	NA	TRBV6-1	TRBJ1-6	TGTGCCAGCAGTGAACGGACAGGGAACTATTCACCCCTCCACTTT	CASSERTGNYSPLHF
TRBD1	NA	TRBV6-2/TRBV6-3	TRBJ1-1	TGTGCCAGCAGTCCCCGGACAGGGCGGTCTGAAGCTTTCTTT	CASSPRTGRSEAFF
TRBD2	few	TRBV7-2	TRBJ2-5	TGTGCCAGCAGAAATCCCGGGACTAGCGGGAAAGAGACCCAGTACTTC	CASRNPGTSGKETQYF
NA	NA	TRBV6-1	TRBJ1-2	TGTGCCAGCAGTGAAATCAGTTACTATGGCTACACCTTC	CASSEISYYGYTF
TRBD1	NA	TRBV27	TRBJ2-6	TGTGCCAGCAGTTACTCTAGGGGGCTTGGTCGGGCCAACGTCCTGACTTTC	CASSYSRGLGRANVLTF
TRBD2	NA	TRBV6-6	TRBJ2-1	TGTGCCAGCAGTAGGTTACAGCGGGAGGGGAATGAGCAGTTCTTC	CASSRLQREGNEQFF
NA	few	TRBV21-1	TRBJ2-7	TGTGCCAGCAGCAAAGAGGATACAGGGGACGACGCCTACGAGCAGTACTTC	CASSKEDTGDDAYEQYF
TRBD2	NA	TRBV19	TRBJ2-3	TGTGCCAGTAGTATAGGAGGGACTAGACGAGATACGCAGTATTTT	CASSIGGTRRDTQYF
TRBD2	NA	TRBV7-6	TRBJ2-3	TGTGCCAGCAGCTTAGCCACTAGCGCAAGAAGCACAGATACGCAGTATTTT	CASSLATSARSTDTQYF
TRBD1	NA	TRBV5-8	TRBJ2-1	TGTGCCAGCAGCATAAACAGGGGGACCTACAATGAGCAGTTCTTC	CASSINRGTYNEQFF
TRBD1	once	TRBV5-1	TRBJ2-7	TGCGCCAGCAGCTTTGGGACAGGGGGTTACTACGAGCAGTACTTC	CASSFGTGGYYEQYF
NA	once	TRBV6-2/TRBV6-3	TRBJ2-7	TGTGCCAGCAGTTACTTAGCAGGGGCCGGCGAGCAGTACTTC	CASSYLAGAGEQYF
NA	once	TRBV30	TRBJ2-1	TGTGCCTGGGCGGGACTCTCCTACAATGAGCAGTTCTTC	CAWAGLSYNEQFF
TRBD2	NA	TRBV27	TRBJ2-1	TGTGCCAGCAGTTTAGGGACTAGCGGTTACAATGAGCAGTTCTTC	CASSLGTSGYNEQFF
TRBD1	NA	TRBV7-9	TRBJ2-7	TGTGCCAGCAGCTTAGCCGGGACAGCAACCGAGCAGTACTTC	CASSLAGTATEQYF
NA	NA	TRBV7-2	TRBJ2-2	TGTGCCAGCAGCTTGCTACTAGGGAACACCGGGGAGCTGTTTTTT	CASSLLLGNTGELFF
TRBD1	few	TRBV4-1	TRBJ1-5	TGCGCCAGCAGCCAAATCACCACCGGGACAGGGAGGATAGCCCAGCATTTT	CASSQITTGTGRIAQHF
NA	NA	TRBV6-5	TRBJ1-2	TGTGCCAGCAGTTACCAAGACTCAGGGGCGTATGGCTACACCTTC	CASSYQDSGAYGYTF
NA	NA	TRBV28	TRBJ2-7	TGTGCCAGCAGTTTGAGGGCGGCGGGACCCCCCTACGAGCAGTACTTC	CASSLRAAGPPYEQYF
NA	NA	TRBV7-2	TRBJ2-7	TGTGCCAGCAGCAGGGTGGGGGGGCCCAACTCCTACGAGCAGTACTTC	CASSRVGGPNSYEQYF
NA	NA	TRBV9	TRBJ2-5	TGTGCCAGCAGCCCCCGGGACACTCAAGAGACCCAGTACTTC	CASSPRDTQETQYF
NA	NA	TRBV28	TRBJ1-3	TGTGCCAGCAGTTTAGGGCAGGGTGGAAACACCATATATTTT	CASSLGQGGNTIYF
NA	NA	TRBV28	TRBJ2-7	TGTGCCAGCACCACGACTAGTGGGACCTACGAGCAGTACTTC	CASTTTSGTYEQYF
NA	NA	TRBV6-5	TRBJ1-1	TGTGCCAGCAGTTACTCCGGCAGGGGAAACACTGAAGCTTTCTTT	CASSYSGRGNTEAFF
NA	NA	TRBV7-9	TRBJ2-5	TGTGCCTGGGGAGAGACTTACCAAGAGACCCAGTACTTC	CAWGETYQETQYF
NA	NA	TRBV7-3	TRBJ2-3	TGTGCCAGCAGCCCAAGCACAGATACGCAGTATTTT	CASSPSTDTQYF
NA	NA	TRBV27	TRBJ1-1	TGTGCCAGCAAGGCGACTATTACGATGGGCACTGAAGCTTTCTTT	CASKATITMGTEAFF
NA	few	TRBV28	TRBJ2-7	TGTGCCAGCAGTGCGATCCCAGGCGAATTTTTGGAGCAGTACTTC	CASSAIPGEFLEQYF
NA	NA	TRBV28	TRBJ2-2	TGTGCCAGCAGTTTACGGGTCGGGTACAGGCAAAACACCGGGGAGCTGTTTTTT	CASSLRVGYRQNTGELFF
NA	NA	TRBV6-5	TRBJ1-2	TGTGCCAGCAGTTCCGGGTCGGGTCACCATGGCTACACCTTC	CASSSGSGHHGYTF
NA	NA	TRBV5-5	TRBJ2-5	TGTGCCAGCAGCTCCGGGGTGGGGACCCAGTACTTC	CASSSGVGTQYF
TRBD1	NA	TRBV28	TRBJ1-4	TGTGCCAGCAGTTCAGGGGGCAAAAAACTGTTTTTT	CASSSGGKKLFF
TRBD1	NA	TRBV5-1	TRBJ2-7	TGCGCCAGCAGCCGGACAGGGAGCGATTACGAGCAGTACTTC	CASSRTGSDYEQYF
TRBD2	NA	TRBV28	TRBJ2-7	TGTGCCAGCAGTCCGATCGGGACTAGCGGGAGAACCGAGCAGTACTTC	CASSPIGTSGRTEQYF
NA	NA	TRBV7-9	TRBJ2-6	TGTGCCAGCAGCCCGTTCGGGGCCAACGTCCTGACTTTC	CASSPFGANVLTF
NA	NA	TRBV28	TRBJ1-5	TGTGCCAGCGCGACAGGAAGGTTGGATAGCAATCAGCCCCAGCATTTT	CASATGRLDSNQPQHF
NA	NA	TRBV29-1	TRBJ1-3	TGCAGCGTTAGTAAGAGCTCTGGAAACACCATATATTTT	CSVSKSSGNTIYF
TRBD2	NA	TRBV5-1	TRBJ2-7	TGCGCCAGCAGCCTCGGACTAGCGGGAGTTGCCTACGAGCAGTACTTC	CASSLGLAGVAYEQYF
TRBD1	NA	TRBV5-6	TRBJ1-4	TGTGCCAGCAGCGACGAGGGACAGGGCGGTGAAAAACTGTTTTTT	CASSDEGQGGEKLFF
TRBD2	NA	TRBV4-1	TRBJ2-5	TGCGCCAGCAGCCATCTCCGGGGGACTAGCGGGCTTCAAGAGACCCAGTACTTC	CASSHLRGTSGLQETQYF
NA	few	TRBV5-1	TRBJ1-1	TGCGCCAGCAGCTTGGGACAGTCCATGAACACTGAAGCTTTCTTT	CASSLGQSMNTEAFF
TRBD2	NA	TRBV11-2	TRBJ2-4	TGTGCCAGCAGCTTAGAGACTAGCGGGAGTCGCAACATTCAGTACTTC	CASSLETSGSRNIQYF
NA	NA	TRBV7-2	TRBJ2-5	TGTGCCAGCAGCTTAGCGGGGCCGAAAGAGACCCAGTACTTC	CASSLAGPKETQYF
NA	NA	TRBV27	TRBJ1-4	TGTGCCAGCAGTCTGACAGGAACCTATGAAAAACTGTTTTTT	CASSLTGTYEKLFF
TRBD1	NA	TRBV2	TRBJ2-5	TGTGCCAGGGAAACAGGGGCGGAGACCCAGTACTTC	CARETGAETQYF
TRBD2	NA	TRBV7-3	TRBJ2-6	TGTGCCAGCAGCTCCGTAGCGGGAGTCACCTCTGGGGCCAACGTCCTGACTTTC	CASSSVAGVTSGANVLTF
NA	once	TRBV29-1	TRBJ2-3	TGCAGCGGGGGGGCTGGCACAGATACGCAGTATTTT	CSGGAGTDTQYF
NA	once	TRBV19	TRBJ1-5	TGTGCCAGTAGTATACGGGGTCCCGCGGGGCCCCAGCATTTT	CASSIRGPAGPQHF
TRBD1	NA	TRBV5-1	TRBJ2-7	TGCGCCAGCAGTGAGACAGGGGCCTACGAGCAGTACTTC	CASSETGAYEQYF
NA	NA	TRBV28	TRBJ1-2	TGTGCCGGAGGGGCTGCCTATGGCTACACCTTC	CAGGAAYGYTF